One sample yielded the 8 T cell receptor beta chains listed below, sequenced in a study of blood T cell repertoires in COVID-19. Clones were read by immunoSEQ multiplex PCR, and TCRdb kept only the in-frame ones, dropping some. The table has over 90,000 clones, 81% seen once; the top ten hold 4% to 6%. Sequencing was done on a sample of peripheral blood. The source of these receptors is an elderly man with COVID-19, enrolled during active disease.

V is TRBV9 and J is TRBJ2-5; 7 nucleotides align to TRBD2. V gave up 0 bases and J gave up 5 bases; unmatched junction bases: 10. Germline lookup yields CDR1 SGDLS and CDR2 YYNGEE. The CDR3 consists of 16 residues. CDR3 sequence: CASSVGEGQRTETQYF. In DNA form, the CDR3 reads TGTGCCAGCAGCGTAGGGGAGGGGCAAAGAACGGAGACCCAGTACTTC.

This chain joins TRBV27 and TRBJ2-1, with TRBD2 matching 7 bases. CDR1 is MNHEY and CDR2 is SMNVEV in the germline V gene (reference sequence). The CDR3 is 15 residues long. V dropped 6 bases and J dropped 8; count of bases not matched to a gene: 13. DNA for the CDR3: TGTGCCAGCAGCCCCATATGGGAGGGCCGGGATGAGCAGTTCTTC. It codes for CASSPIWEGRDEQFF.

The chain has TRBV2 and TRBJ1-4; 7 positions match TRBD1. The CDR3 is 15 residues long. Germline CDR1 is SNHLY and CDR2 is FYNNEI. With 2 bases clipped from V and 7 bases from J, the junction kept 7 bases outside the gene matches. CDR3 sequence (DNA): TGTGCCAGCAGTGAAAGTCGACAGGGCGGTGAAAAACTGTTTTTT. This gives the protein CASSESRQGGEKLFF.

V and J are TRBV9 and TRBJ1-6; tentative D call: TRBD1 (5 bases). The length of the CDR3 is 16 residues. The germline gives CDR1 SGDLS, CDR2 YYNGEE. V was pared by 3 bases and J by 5 bases, with 15 bases between. Here the CDR3 DNA reads TGTGCCAGCAGCGGAACCCAAGGGGCAGATAATTCACCCCTCCACTTT. This translates into CASSGTQGADNSPLHF.

This chain uses TRBV7-9 with TRBJ2-7; a weak D match, TRBD2 (6 bases). V gave up 5 bases and J gave up 4 bases, with 21 bases separating them. The CDR3 loop spans 16 amino acids. Germline V gives CDR1 SEHNR, CDR2 FQNEAQ (reference sequence). CDR3 sequence: CASSPPGGVISYEQYF. The CDR3 bases are TGTGCCAGCAGCCCTCCCGGGGGAGTAATTTCATACGAGCAGTACTTC.

The chain uses TRBV7-3 and TRBJ2-7; weak D call: TRBD1 (5 bases). The CDR3 consists of 16 residues. The V end lost 1 base, the J end lost 0 bases, and 13 bases lay between the germline ends. CDR1 is SGHTA and CDR2 is FQGTGA in the germline V gene. In DNA, the CDR3 is TGTGCCAGCAGCTTAAAGGCAGCCCAGGGCTCCTACGAGCAGTACTTC. As protein: CASSLKAAQGSYEQYF.

The CDR3 reads CASSLVARRERETQYF. Written as DNA, the CDR3 is TGCGCCAGCAGCTTGGTGGCGAGGCGGGAGCGTGAGACCCAGTACTTC. J is TRBJ2-5 and V is TRBV5-1; 7 positions match TRBD2. This CDR3 region has 16 residues. From germline, CDR1 is SGHRS and CDR2 YFSETQ. V dropped 0 bases and J dropped 5; count of bases not matched to a gene: 10. Full variable domain (outside the CDR3, taken from reference TRBV5-1 and TRBJ2-5): KAGVTQTPRYLIKTRGQQVTLSCSPISGHRSVSWYQQTPGQGLQFLFEYFSETQRNKGNFPGRFSGRQFSNSRSEMNVSTLELGDSALYLCASSLVARRERETQYFGPGTRLLVL.

This sequence joins TRBV5-6 and TRBJ1-6; weak D call: TRBD1 (6 bases). The germline V and J ends were trimmed by 1 base and 5 bases, with 10 bases remaining between them. This CDR3 comprises 15 residues. CDR1 SGHDT and CDR2 YYEEEE come from the germline V gene. CDR3 coding DNA: TGTGCCAGCAGCTTGACAGGGTTCGATAATTCACCCCTCCACTTT. As protein: CASSLTGFDNSPLHF.